What follows are 16 T cell receptor beta chains derived from one specimen sequenced in a study of low-dose radiotherapy and immunotherapy resistance in tumors. cDNA synthesis used a TRAV/TRBV-specific primer set for both chains. The TCRs were subjected to amplification over 20 PCR cycles employing a constant-region primer in conjunction with a V-primer adapter. A single record per CDR3 protein comes from TCRdb applying MiXCR to the reads. The repertoire holds under 15,000 distinct CDR3 sequences, with about four fifths as singletons. These TCRs come from a human donor with advanced metastatic prostate, ovarian, gallbladder or colorectal cancer (not recorded which). This table probably holds off-target reads from a library built for another chain.

The rearrangement joins TRBV5-6 to TRBJ2-1; 8 bases map to TRBD1. Unmatched junction bases numbered 3, after V lost 1 base and J lost 0 bases. CDR1 and CDR2 (germline): SGHDT, YYEEEE. This CDR3 has 16 amino acids. CDR3 region: CASSLWDRSSYNEQFF. The CDR3 DNA is TGTGCCAGCAGCTTGTGGGACAGGAGCTCCTACAATGAGCAGTTCTTC.

V is TRBV7-2 and J is TRBJ2-1; 12 bases align to TRBD2. The CDR3 totals 17 residues. V gave up 2 bases and J gave up 4 bases; unmatched junction bases: 6. Germline CDR1 reads SGHTA; CDR2 reads FQGNSA. The CDR3 bases are TGTGCCAGCAGCTTAACCACGACTAGCGGGAGTTACAATGAGCAGTTCTTC. As protein: CASSLTTTSGSYNEQFF.

The genes are TRBV21-1 and TRBJ2-4; the table's D call, TRBD1, has no DNA check behind it. TRBV21-1 is assigned pseudogene status. The CDR3 loop spans 13 amino acids. The CDR3: CASSQGPKNIQYF. DNA of the CDR3: TGTGCCAGCAGCCAGGGGCCCAAAAACATTCAGTACTTC.

The V gene is TRBV7-2, the J gene TRBJ1-1; D perhaps matches TRBD1 (6 bases). V was clipped by 5 bases and J by 4 bases, with 17 bases between them. The germline V gene has CDR1 SGHTA and CDR2 FQGNSA. The CDR3 length is 15 residues. CDR3 region: CASSARQAGTTEAFF. DNA for the CDR3: TGTGCCAGCAGCGCCCGACAGGCCGGCACCACTGAAGCTTTCTTT.

The chain employs TRBV9 and TRBJ2-3; D is possibly TRBD2 (5 bases). CDR1 is SGDLS and CDR2 is YYNGEE in the germline V gene. This CDR3 is built from 15 residues. Trimming left V 2 bases short and J 3 bases short, with 13 bases between. Here the CDR3 reads CASSVSGGGTDTQYF. CDR3 coding DNA: TGTGCCAGCAGCGTGTCCGGAGGAGGAACAGATACGCAGTATTTT.

This rearrangement joins TRBV28 to TRBJ2-7; a weak D match, TRBD2 (6 bases). This CDR3 is 17 amino acids long. Per germline, CDR1 MDHEN and CDR2 SYDVKM. V was trimmed by 4 bases and J by 1 base, leaving 20 bases between them. The CDR3 DNA sequence: TGTGCCAGCAGTTACGAGATACTAGCTGGTGATTCCTACGAGCAGTACTTC. Translating gives CASSYEILAGDSYEQYF. Together with reference TRBV28 and TRBJ2-7, the CDR3 gives the full variable domain: DVKVTQSSRYLVKRTGEKVFLECVQDMDHENMFWYRQDPGLGLRLIYFSYDVKMKEKGDIPEGYSVSREKKERFSLILESASTNQTSMYLCASSYEILAGDSYEQYFGPGTRLTVT.

This clonotype was seen more than once but under ten times. V usage is TRBV14 and J usage is TRBJ1-1, with unresolved D. The CDR3 length is 14 residues. Germline V gene sequence: CDR1 SGHDN, CDR2 FVKESK. Trimming left V 4 bases short and J 5 bases short, with 14 bases between. This CDR3 reads CASSRGTSGTEAFF. The CDR3 coding sequence is TGTGCCAGCAGCCGCGGAACCTCGGGAACTGAAGCTTTCTTT.

The count of this clonotype is one. The chain employs TRBV2 and TRBJ2-3; 8 bases line up with TRBD2. This CDR3 spans 12 amino acids. Germline V gives CDR1 SNHLY, CDR2 FYNNEI. With V trimmed by 7 bases and J by 11 bases, 8 bases remained unmatched. The CDR3 DNA reads as TGTGCCAGCACCGCGGGAGGTGGCTTGCAGTATTTT. The encoded protein is CASTAGGGLQYF.

The rearrangement links TRBV4-1 to TRBJ2-1; no clear D gene. This CDR3 comprises 17 residues. The V end was cut by 1 base, the J end by 0 bases, with 13 bases between. Germline-derived CDR1 and CDR2 are MGHRA and YSYEKL. DNA of the CDR3: TGCGCCAGCAGCCAAGGGGGAACGGTCCCCTCCTACAATGAGCAGTTCTTC. This gives the protein CASSQGGTVPSYNEQFF.

The V and J genes are TRBV3-1 and TRBJ1-2, with D uncertain. V was pared by 4 bases and J by 7 bases, with 16 bases between. CDR1 is LGHDT, CDR2 YNNKEL, per germline (reference sequence). The CDR3 consists of 14 residues. The DNA of the CDR3 is TGTGCCAGCAGCCCTAGCGTCGTGACCTCTGGCTACACCTTC. Amino acids: CASSPSVVTSGYTF.

This chain joins TRBV6-1 and TRBJ2-1, with D maybe TRBD2 (6 bases). V lost 7 bases, J lost 5 bases, and 12 bases lay in between. Per germline, CDR1 MNHNS and CDR2 SASEGT. The CDR3 consists of 13 residues. CDR3 in amino acids: CASMRDADNEQFF. CDR3 in DNA: TGTGCCAGCATGCGGGACGCCGACAATGAGCAGTTCTTC.

CDR3 nucleotides: TGTGCCAGCAGCCAACCATCTGGAAACACCATATATTTT. The encoded protein is CASSQPSGNTIYF. This sequence joins TRBV3-1 and TRBJ1-3; D is unresolved. The germline V gene encodes CDR1 LGHDT and CDR2 YNNKEL (reference sequence). The CDR3 runs 13 residues. The ends were cut back, 2 bases at V and 1 base at J, with 3 bases in the middle. Full variable domain (remainder filled in from reference TRBV3-1 and TRBJ1-3): DTAVSQTPKYLVTQMGNDKSIKCEQNLGHDTMYWYKQDSKKFLKIMFSYNNKELIINETVPNRFSPKSPDKAHLNLHINSLELGDSAVYFCASSQPSGNTIYFGEGSWLTVV.

The chain employs TRBV7-9 and TRBJ2-7; D call uncertain. The CDR3 is 12 residues long. Germline assignment: CDR1 SEHNR and CDR2 FQNEAQ (reference sequence). V was pared by 4 bases and J by 4 bases, with 8 bases between. Written as DNA, the CDR3 is TGTGCCAGCAGCTCAACGGATTACGAGCAGTACTTC. Translation: CASSSTDYEQYF.

CDR3 region: CASSPTRAETQYF. CDR3 nucleotide sequence: TGTGCCAGCAGTCCCACTCGGGCGGAGACCCAGTACTTC. The V call is TRBV6-8, the J call TRBJ2-5; no clear D gene. Germline loops: CDR1 MNHGY, CDR2 SAAAGT. This CDR3 comprises 13 residues. V gave up 5 bases and J gave up 5 bases, with 12 bases separating them.

This chain connects TRBV7-2 to TRBJ2-2, with D hard to call. V lost 4 bases and J lost 5, with 11 bases in between. Germline V CDR1 and CDR2: SGHTA, FQGNSA. CDR3 length: 14 amino acids. The CDR3 reads CASSSRSYTGELFF. As DNA, the CDR3 is TGTGCCAGCAGCTCCCGGTCATATACCGGGGAGCTGTTTTTT.

The chain carries TRBV6-2 or TRBV6-3 and TRBJ1-5; D not resolved. The CDR3 length is 13 residues. V shed 2 bases and J shed 4 bases, with 6 bases lying between them. CDR1 and CDR2 from the germline V gene are MNHEY and SVGEGT. CDR3 sequence (DNA): TGTGCCAGCAGTTACAATTCAAATCAGCCCCAGCATTTT. Protein product: CASSYNSNQPQHF.